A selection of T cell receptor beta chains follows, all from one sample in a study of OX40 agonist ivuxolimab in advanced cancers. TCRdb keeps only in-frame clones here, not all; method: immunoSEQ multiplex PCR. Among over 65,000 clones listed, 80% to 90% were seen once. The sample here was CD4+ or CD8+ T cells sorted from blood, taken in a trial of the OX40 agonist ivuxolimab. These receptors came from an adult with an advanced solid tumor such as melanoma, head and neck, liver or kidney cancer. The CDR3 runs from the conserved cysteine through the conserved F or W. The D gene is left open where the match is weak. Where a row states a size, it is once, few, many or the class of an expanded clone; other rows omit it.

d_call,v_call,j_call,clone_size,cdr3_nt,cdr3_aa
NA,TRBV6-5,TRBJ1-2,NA,TGTGCCAGCAGTACAGCCTATGGCTACACCTTC,CASSTAYGYTF
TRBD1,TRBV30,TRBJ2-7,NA,TGTGCCTGGACGGACAGGGTGTCGGTGCAGTACTTC,CAWTDRVSVQYF
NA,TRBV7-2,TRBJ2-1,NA,TGTGCCAGCAGCTTAGCTACTCCAGGGGCGGGGGATGAGCAGTTCTTC,CASSLATPGAGDEQFF
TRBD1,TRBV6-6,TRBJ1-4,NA,TGTGCCAGCAGTTACTGGGGGACAGGTGACGAAAAACTGTTTTTT,CASSYWGTGDEKLFF
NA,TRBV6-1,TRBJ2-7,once,TGTGCCAGCAGTGAAAGAGCAAGGGAAGGAAAGCAGTACTTC,CASSERAREGKQYF
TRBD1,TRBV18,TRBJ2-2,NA,TGTGCCAGCTCATCGGAACTTGGACAGGGGAACACCGGGGAGCTGTTTTTT,CASSSELGQGNTGELFF
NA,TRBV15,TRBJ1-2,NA,TGTGCCACCAGCACTAACGATCGGACAGTAAGAGGCTACACCTTC,CATSTNDRTVRGYTF
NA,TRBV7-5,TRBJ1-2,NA,TGTGTCAGAAGCTTAGTAAGGGGGCCCTGTTTCCTCTATGGCTACACCTTC,CVRSLVRGPCFLYGYTF
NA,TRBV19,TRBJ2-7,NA,TGTGCCAGTAGTGAGGACAGGCGGGGGTTCGAGCAGTACTTC,CASSEDRRGFEQYF
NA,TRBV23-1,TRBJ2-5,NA,TGCGCCAGCAGTCAATCGGTAACAGGGAGAGAGACCCAGTACTTC,CASSQSVTGRETQYF
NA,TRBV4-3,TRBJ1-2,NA,TGCGCCAGCAGCCAAGAAATCCTTTGGGACTCCAGCCAGAGGGCCTTC,CASSQEILWDSSQRAF
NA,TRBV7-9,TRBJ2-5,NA,TGTGCCAGCAGCTTCCAAGAGACCCAGTACTTC,CASSFQETQYF
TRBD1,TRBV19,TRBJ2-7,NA,TGTGCCAGTAGCCAGGACAGGGGGCGCGAGCAGTACTTC,CASSQDRGREQYF
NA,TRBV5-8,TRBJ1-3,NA,TGTGCCAGCACCGCCCTGGGATCTGGAAACACCATATATTTT,CASTALGSGNTIYF
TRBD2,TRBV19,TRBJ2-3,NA,TGTGCCAGTAGTATAGCTGGTAGCGGGGGGGCGGGCACAGATACGCAGTATTTT,CASSIAGSGGAGTDTQYF
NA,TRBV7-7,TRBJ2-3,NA,TGTGCTAGCAGCTTAGGCAGTGTTCCAGATACGCAGTATTTT,CASSLGSVPDTQYF
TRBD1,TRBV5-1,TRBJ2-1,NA,TGCGCCAGCAGCTCCGGACAGGGGGCGCAGAATGAGCAGTTCTTC,CASSSGQGAQNEQFF
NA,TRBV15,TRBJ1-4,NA,TGTGCCACCAGCAGGACGGCGTCATGGGGTGAAAAACTGTTTTTT,CATSRTASWGEKLFF
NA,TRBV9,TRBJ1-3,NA,TGTGCCAGCAGCGTAGATGGCCTGACAGGAAACACCATATATTTT,CASSVDGLTGNTIYF
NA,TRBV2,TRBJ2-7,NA,TGTGCCGGGAGTGAGGCTACCAGGACGGCCACCTACGAGCAGTACTTC,CAGSEATRTATYEQYF
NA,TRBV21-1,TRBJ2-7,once,TGTGCCAGCAGCTCCCTACCGACCGACAGGCACACCGCCGGCGAGCAGTACTTC,CASSSLPTDRHTAGEQYF
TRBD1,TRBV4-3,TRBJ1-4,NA,TGCGCCAGCAGACCTACAACAGGGGAGGCTAATGAAAAACTGTTTTTT,CASRPTTGEANEKLFF
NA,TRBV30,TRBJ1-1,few,TGTGCCTGGGATATGGGGAACACTGAAGCTTTCTTT,CAWDMGNTEAFF
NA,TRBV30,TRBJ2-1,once,TGTGCCTGGAGCCGCAGGGGGGGCCTTACCTACAATGAGCAGTTCTTC,CAWSRRGGLTYNEQFF
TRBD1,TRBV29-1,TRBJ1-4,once,TGCAGCGTTAGGGGACAGGGGCGTGAAAAACTGTTTTTT,CSVRGQGREKLFF
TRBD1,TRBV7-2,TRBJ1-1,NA,TGTGCCAGCAGCCCCGACCGGGACAGGGTCACTGAAGCTTTCTTT,CASSPDRDRVTEAFF
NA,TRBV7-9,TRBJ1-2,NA,TGTGCCAGCAGCTTAGAAACCTCCTATGGCTACACCTTC,CASSLETSYGYTF